A single sample is the source of the 20 T cell receptor beta chains below, sequenced in a study of T cells in Graves' hyperthyroidism and ophthalmopathy. It was RNA transcripts that yielded the amplified TCR beta CDR3 regions. TCR CDR3 underwent first-round RT-PCR with the HTBI primer set. TCRdb reanalysed the multiplex PCR reads using MiXCR and keeps one entry per CDR3 protein. The table has tens of thousands of distinct CDR3 sequences, 45% seen once. Sequencing used blood. Receptors originate from a woman in her twenties or thirties with Graves' hyperthyroidism.

This clonotype was recorded many times. The genes are TRBV20-1 and TRBJ1-5; possibly TRBD1 for D (5 bases). Germline lookup yields CDR1 DFQATT and CDR2 SNEGSKA (reference sequence). The CDR3 loop spans 17 amino acids. V lost 0 bases and J 4 bases, leaving 19 bases between the germline ends. The CDR3 protein is CSARDLGFGAENQPQHF. The CDR3 DNA is TGCAGTGCTAGAGATCTTGGGTTCGGGGCAGAAAATCAGCCCCAGCATTTT.

This clonotype was detected many times. The J gene is TRBJ2-1, the V gene TRBV3-1, with TRBD2 matching over 10 bases. The junction had 8 bases not matched to a gene; V was cut back by 5 bases and J by 7 bases. CDR1 and CDR2 from the germline V gene are LGHDT and YNNKEL (reference sequence). The CDR3 length is 15 residues. The CDR3 protein is CASSYLAGVSNEQFF. Written as DNA, the CDR3 is TGTGCCAGCAGCTACCTAGCGGGAGTCAGTAATGAGCAGTTCTTC.

This clonotype was recorded at least ten times. The chain links TRBV13 to TRBJ1-2; D perhaps matches TRBD1 (5 bases). CDR1 is PRHDT and CDR2 is FYEKMQ in the germline V gene (reference sequence). The length of the CDR3 is 15 residues. Deletions cut 5 bases from V and 4 bases from J, with 17 bases between. The CDR3 loop reads CASSPRRGASYGYTF. In nucleotides, the CDR3 is TGTGCCAGCAGCCCCCGGAGAGGGGCAAGCTATGGCTACACCTTC.

This clonotype has at least ten counts. The chain uses TRBV9 and TRBJ2-7, with a possible D match to TRBD1 (6 bases). Germline CDR1 and CDR2: SGDLS and YYNGEE. This CDR3 comprises 16 residues. Trimming cost V 0 bases and J 0 bases, with 13 bases left between them. The CDR3 sequence: CASSVDAHRASYEQYF. CDR3 bases: TGTGCCAGCAGCGTAGATGCTCACAGGGCCTCCTACGAGCAGTACTTC.

The chain links TRBV20-1 to TRBJ1-2, with D unclear. Germline assignment: CDR1 DFQATT and CDR2 SNEGSKA (reference sequence). This CDR3 is built from 12 residues. V was pared by 4 bases and J by 4 bases, with 10 bases between. The CDR3 nucleotides read TGCAGTGCTACCGTACAGTTCTATGGCTACACCTTC. It encodes CSATVQFYGYTF.

This clonotype turned up a few times. The CDR3 is CASSPHSGTNTGELFF. In DNA, the CDR3 is TGTGCCAGCAGCCCACATAGCGGGACGAACACCGGGGAGCTGTTTTTT. The J gene is TRBJ2-2, the V gene TRBV7-8; 8 positions agree with TRBD2. CDR3 length: 16 amino acids. V gave up 5 bases and J gave up 0 bases; unmatched junction bases: 5. Germline loops: CDR1 SGHVS, CDR2 FQNEAQ.

This clonotype was observed at least ten times. This chain connects TRBV19 to TRBJ1-1, with D maybe TRBD1 (5 bases). Germline V gene sequence: CDR1 LNHDA, CDR2 SQIVND (reference sequence). CDR3 length: 13 residues. Trimming cost V 5 bases and J 5 bases, with 12 bases left between them. CDR3 residues: CASSVSGRTEAFF. CDR3 bases: TGTGCCAGTAGTGTATCAGGGCGAACTGAAGCTTTCTTT.

This clonotype was observed a few times. The chain recombines TRBV20-1 with TRBJ2-1, with D unclear. The CDR3 sequence is 14 residues long. The ends were cut back, 4 bases at V and 0 bases at J, with 10 bases in the middle. Germline V gene lookup returns CDR1 DFQATT and CDR2 SNEGSKA (reference sequence). The CDR3 is CSAMDLSSYNEQFF. The CDR3, as DNA: TGCAGTGCTATGGATCTGAGCTCCTACAATGAGCAGTTCTTC.

This clonotype was seen at least ten times. The V and J genes are TRBV5-1 and TRBJ2-1; 8 positions match TRBD2. Per the germline V gene, CDR1 is SGHRS and CDR2 is YFSETQ. The CDR3 extends over 14 amino acids. Germline trimming cut 7 bases from V and 11 bases from J; bases unmatched to any gene: 14. Written as DNA, the CDR3 is TGCGCCAGCGGAGGAAGCGGGCGGGGGGAAAAGCAGTTCTTC. Translated, it gives CASGGSGRGEKQFF.

This clonotype came up many times. The V gene is TRBV20-1, the J gene TRBJ2-1; the D gene could be TRBD1 or TRBD2 (5 bases each). In germline, CDR1 is DFQATT, CDR2 SNEGSKA (reference sequence). Trimming stripped 4 bases from V and 4 bases from J, with 20 bases between. This CDR3 comprises 16 residues. This CDR3 reads CSAKTATGRQYNEQFF. CDR3 coding DNA: TGCAGTGCTAAAACCGCTACGGGACGGCAATACAATGAGCAGTTCTTC.

By proportion, this clonotype is medium-sized (0.01 to 0.1%). J is TRBJ2-1 and V is TRBV20-1; D might be TRBD2 (5 bases). Deletions cut 3 bases from V and 8 bases from J, with 17 bases between. Germline V gives CDR1 DFQATT, CDR2 SNEGSKA (reference sequence). This CDR3 has 14 residues. In nucleotides, the CDR3 is TGCAGTGCTAGTCCCCGACTACGCAGCGATGAGCAGTTCTTC. Its translation is CSASPRLRSDEQFF.

This clonotype was observed at least ten times. The gene calls are TRBV7-9 and TRBJ2-1; 8 bases fit TRBD1. CDR1 SEHNR and CDR2 FQNEAQ come from the germline V gene (reference sequence). The CDR3 is 14 amino acids. Trimming cost V 5 bases and J 7 bases; bases outside gene matches: 7. This CDR3 reads CASSGRTGRNEQFF. The CDR3 coding sequence is TGTGCCAGCAGCGGGCGGACAGGGAGAAATGAGCAGTTCTTC.

At least ten counts were recorded for this clonotype. The chain joins TRBV28 to TRBJ2-3, with D hard to call. The CDR3 has 12 residues. Germline V gene sequence: CDR1 MDHEN, CDR2 SYDVKM. The V and J ends lost 2 bases and 15 bases respectively, with 15 bases between them. In DNA, the CDR3 is TGTGCCAGCAGTTTACCCACGGGTGACGGTTATTTT. Its protein is CASSLPTGDGYF.

In this sample, this clonotype turned up many times. It may be a read error: a sequence one base away is much more abundant. The chain combines TRBV9 with TRBJ2-1; D call uncertain. The CDR3 extends over 14 amino acids. CDR1 and CDR2 from the germline V gene are SGDLS and YYNGEE. The CDR3 bases are TGTGCCGGCAGCGTGTCCGGTTCCTACAATGAGCAGTTCTTC. As protein: CAGSVSGSYNEQFF.

This clonotype was recorded once. The chain couples TRBV7-2 to TRBJ2-7; maybe TRBD2 (6 bases). Germline lookup yields CDR1 SGHTA and CDR2 FQGNSA. V was clipped by 5 bases and J by 2 bases, with 13 bases between them. This CDR3 comprises 14 residues. CDR3 sequence reads: CASSQRVVAYEQYF. CDR3 nucleotides: TGTGCCAGCAGCCAGCGGGTGGTAGCCTACGAGCAGTACTTC.

This clonotype was observed at least ten times. The chain carries TRBV7-8 and TRBJ2-6; D not certain. The V and J ends lost 0 bases and 2 bases respectively, with 11 bases between them. The CDR3 is 17 residues long. Per the germline V gene, CDR1 is SGHVS and CDR2 is FQNEAQ. CDR3 bases: TGTGCCAGCAGCTTAGCGCGCATAGGACCTGGGGCCAACGTCCTGACTTTC. It yields the protein CASSLARIGPGANVLTF.

This clonotype has only a few counts. At one end, the junction sequence differs from germline, possibly due to a read error. J is TRBJ2-1 and V is TRBV20-1; 10 nucleotides line up with TRBD2. In germline, CDR1 is DFQATT, CDR2 SNEGSKA (reference sequence). There are 13 residues in the CDR3. CDR3 sequence: CGAGLAEDNEQFF. Here the CDR3 DNA reads TGCGGTGCTGGACTAGCGGAAGACAATGAGCAGTTCTTC.

The V gene is TRBV6-5, the J gene TRBJ2-7, with no clear D. Germline V gene data show CDR1 as MNHEY and CDR2 as SVGAGI. This CDR3 spans 15 amino acids. Trimming cost V 0 bases and J 5 bases, with 14 bases left between them. DNA for the CDR3: TGTGCCAGCAGTTACTCGAGTCACCAGGCCCACGAGCAGTACTTC. It translates to CASSYSSHQAHEQYF.

Comment on this clonotype: An end of the junction differs from the germline gene, which may be a read error. This chain uses TRBV12-3 or TRBV12-4 with TRBJ2-2; D is uncertain. The CDR3 consists of 14 residues. The CDR3 reads CAGSPTGPAGELFF. DNA of the CDR3: TGTGCCGGCAGCCCCACTGGGCCGGCGGGGGAGCTGTTTTTT.

This clonotype was seen repeatedly, ten times or more. The junction and the germline gene differ at one end; a read error may be behind it. The chain employs TRBV28 and TRBJ2-5, with D perhaps matching TRBD1 or TRBD2 (5 bases each). The CDR3 sequence is 14 residues long. CDR1 and CDR2 (germline): MDHEN, SYDVKM. This chain's CDR3 is CASSLWDRRETQYF. Here the CDR3 DNA reads TGTGCCAGCAGTCTATGGGACCGACGGGAGACCCAGTACTTC.